This T cell receptor (beta chain) was sequenced in a study of T cell clones after liver transplantation. Study conclusions and caveats: Low donor cell numbers restricted donor-reactive repertoire measurement in a couple of subjects.

This CDR3 contains 16 residues. V gave up 0 bases and J gave up 0 bases; unmatched junction bases: 1. The germline V gene has CDR1 WNHNN and CDR2 SYGVQD (reference sequence). As for this clone: Its antigen is as yet unknown.

The method was immunoSEQ multiplex PCR; TCRdb's version includes in-frame clones alone and lacks a portion of them. The sample has tens of thousands of clones, around 93% seen once. The origin of this receptor is a human patient who received a liver transplant. The graft donor may be the source of some T cells. Sample: CD4+ T cells from blood, taken about 26 months after liver transplant. The chain joins TRBV10-1 to TRBJ2-2; the match to TRBD1 covers 7 bases. The CDR3 is CASSESTGANTGELFF. CDR3 coding DNA: TGCGCCAGCAGTGAGTCAACAGGGGCGAACACCGGGGAGCTGTTTTTT.